This note documents a single T cell receptor (beta chain) sequence. Its antigen is undetermined. The PCR contained 60 Vbeta and 13 Jbeta primers. Using immunoSEQ multiplex PCR, the repertoire was profiled, and TCRdb retains in-frame clones only, with some absent. The sample has about 170,000 clones; more than 65% are singletons. This sample was included in a study of cytomegalovirus exposure and HLA in healthy donors. Overall study: Within an early data release were about 80 million unique TCRs drawn from HLA-typed donors.

Regarding the study as a whole: A later analysis linked a missense variant in DCLRE1C to the trimming of TCR beta V and J genes. Cytomegalovirus association was assigned to over 150 TCR beta chains. Previously analyzed data showed that most TCR beta V segments were productive at a frequency of about 87% or about 30%.

CDR1 SGHRS and CDR2 YFSETQ come from the germline V gene. This CDR3 contains 14 residues. J was trimmed by 4 bases and V by 4 bases; bases with no gene match: 4. This sequence was found in a male donor in good health and CMV-seronegative. The source material was PBMCs. The gene calls are TRBV5-1 and TRBJ2-2; TRBD2 matches at 7 bases. The CDR3 DNA reads TGCGCCAGCAGCATAAGCGGGGCCACCGGGGAGCTGTTTTTT. Residues: CASSISGATGELFF.